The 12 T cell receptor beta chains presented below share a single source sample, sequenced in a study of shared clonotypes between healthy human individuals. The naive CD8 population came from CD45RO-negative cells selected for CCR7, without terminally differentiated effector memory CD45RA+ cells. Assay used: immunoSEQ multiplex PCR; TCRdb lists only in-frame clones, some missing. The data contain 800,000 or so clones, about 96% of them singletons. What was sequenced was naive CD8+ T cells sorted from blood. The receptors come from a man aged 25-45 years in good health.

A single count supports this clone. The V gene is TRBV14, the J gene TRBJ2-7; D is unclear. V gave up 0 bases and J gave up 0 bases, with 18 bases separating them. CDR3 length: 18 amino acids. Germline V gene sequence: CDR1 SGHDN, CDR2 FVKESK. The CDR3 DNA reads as TGTGCCAGCAGCCAAGATTACGGTATGGACCGATCCTCCTACGAGCAGTACTTC. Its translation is CASSQDYGMDRSSYEQYF. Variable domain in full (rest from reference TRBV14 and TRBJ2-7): EAGVTQFPSHSVIEKGQTVTLRCDPISGHDNLYWYRRVMGKEIKFLLHFVKESKQDESGMPNNRFLAERTGGTYSTLKVQPAELEDSGVYFCASSQDYGMDRSSYEQYFGPGTRLTVT.

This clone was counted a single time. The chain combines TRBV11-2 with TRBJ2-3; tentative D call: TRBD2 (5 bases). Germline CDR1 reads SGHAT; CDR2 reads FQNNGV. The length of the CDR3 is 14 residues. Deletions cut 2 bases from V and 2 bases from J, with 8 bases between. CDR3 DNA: TGTGCCAGCAGCTTAAGGGAGTTCACAGATACGCAGTATTTT. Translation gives CASSLREFTDTQYF.

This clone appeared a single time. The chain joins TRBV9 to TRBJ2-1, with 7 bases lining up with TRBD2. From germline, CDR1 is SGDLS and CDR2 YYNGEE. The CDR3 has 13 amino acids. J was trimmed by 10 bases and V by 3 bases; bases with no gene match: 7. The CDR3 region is CASSGGTNREQFF. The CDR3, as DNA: TGTGCCAGCAGCGGCGGGACTAACAGAGAGCAGTTCTTC.

CDR3: CASSLGTSGLNEQFF. The CDR3 nucleotides read TGTGCCAGCAGTTTAGGGACTAGCGGGTTGAATGAGCAGTTCTTC. The chain has TRBV28 and TRBJ2-1, with TRBD2 matching 12 bases. Trimming removed 2 bases from V and 7 bases from J; junction bases left unmatched: 3. The V gene's germline CDR1 is MDHEN and CDR2 SYDVKM. The CDR3 has 15 residues.

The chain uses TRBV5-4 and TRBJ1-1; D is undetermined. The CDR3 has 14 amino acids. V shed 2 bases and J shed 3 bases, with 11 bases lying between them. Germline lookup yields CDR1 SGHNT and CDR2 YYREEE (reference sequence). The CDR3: CASSFGVSDTEAFF. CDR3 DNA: TGTGCCAGCAGCTTTGGGGTTTCGGACACTGAAGCTTTCTTT. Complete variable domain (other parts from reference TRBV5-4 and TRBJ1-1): ETGVTQSPTHLIKTRGQQVTLRCSSQSGHNTVSWYQQALGQGPQFIFQYYREEENGRGNFPPRFSGLQFPNYSSELNVNALELDDSALYLCASSFGVSDTEAFFGQGTRLTVV.

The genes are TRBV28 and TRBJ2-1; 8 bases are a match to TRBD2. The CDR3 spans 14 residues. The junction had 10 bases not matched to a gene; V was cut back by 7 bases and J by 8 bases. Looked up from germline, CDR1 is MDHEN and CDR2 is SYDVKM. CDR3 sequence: CASTLGLGRHEQFF. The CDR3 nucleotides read TGTGCCAGCACCTTGGGACTAGGAAGGCATGAGCAGTTCTTC. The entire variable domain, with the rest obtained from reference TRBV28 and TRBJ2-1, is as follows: DVKVTQSSRYLVKRTGEKVFLECVQDMDHENMFWYRQDPGLGLRLIYFSYDVKMKEKGDIPEGYSVSREKKERFSLILESASTNQTSMYLCASTLGLGRHEQFFGPGTRLTVL.

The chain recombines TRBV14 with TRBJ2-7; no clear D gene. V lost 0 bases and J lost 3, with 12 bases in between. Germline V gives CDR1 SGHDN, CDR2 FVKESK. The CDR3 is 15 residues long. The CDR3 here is CASSQDRNSYYEQYF. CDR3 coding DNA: TGTGCCAGCAGCCAAGATAGGAACTCTTACTACGAGCAGTACTTC. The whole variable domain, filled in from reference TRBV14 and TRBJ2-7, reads EAGVTQFPSHSVIEKGQTVTLRCDPISGHDNLYWYRRVMGKEIKFLLHFVKESKQDESGMPNNRFLAERTGGTYSTLKVQPAELEDSGVYFCASSQDRNSYYEQYFGPGTRLTVT.

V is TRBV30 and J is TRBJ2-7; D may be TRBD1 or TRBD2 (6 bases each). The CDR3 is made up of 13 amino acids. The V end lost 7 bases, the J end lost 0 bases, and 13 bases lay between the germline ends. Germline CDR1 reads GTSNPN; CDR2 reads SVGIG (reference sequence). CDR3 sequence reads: CAYRRGSSYEQYF. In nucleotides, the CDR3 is TGTGCCTATAGGAGGGGGAGCTCCTACGAGCAGTACTTC.

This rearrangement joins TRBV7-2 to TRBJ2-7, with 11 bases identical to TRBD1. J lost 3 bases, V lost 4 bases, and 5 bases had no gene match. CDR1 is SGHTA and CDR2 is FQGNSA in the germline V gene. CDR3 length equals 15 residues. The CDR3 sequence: CASSWGTGGFYEQYF. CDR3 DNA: TGTGCCAGCAGCTGGGGGACAGGGGGTTTCTACGAGCAGTACTTC.

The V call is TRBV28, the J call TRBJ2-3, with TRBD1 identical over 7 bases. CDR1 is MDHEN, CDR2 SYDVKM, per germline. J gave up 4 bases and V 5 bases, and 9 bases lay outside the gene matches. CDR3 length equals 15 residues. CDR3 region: CASSLSLTGADTQYF. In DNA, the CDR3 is TGTGCCAGCAGTCTTTCCCTCACAGGGGCAGATACGCAGTATTTT.

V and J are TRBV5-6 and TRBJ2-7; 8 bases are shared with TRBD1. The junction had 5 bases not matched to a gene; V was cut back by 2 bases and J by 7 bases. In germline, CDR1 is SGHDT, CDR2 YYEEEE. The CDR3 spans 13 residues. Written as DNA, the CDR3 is TGTGCCAGCAGCTTTGGACAGGGCTGGGAGCAGTACTTC. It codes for CASSFGQGWEQYF.

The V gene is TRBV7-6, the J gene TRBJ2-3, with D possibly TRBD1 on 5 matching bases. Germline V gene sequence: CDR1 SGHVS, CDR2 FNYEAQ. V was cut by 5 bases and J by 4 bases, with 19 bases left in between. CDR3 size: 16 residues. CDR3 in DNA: TGTGCCAGCAGCCCCTCCTCAGGGTTAGTGGCAGATACGCAGTATTTT. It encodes CASSPSSGLVADTQYF.